This T cell receptor beta chain originates from a study of blood T cell repertoires in COVID-19 (TCRdb year 2020). About the study as a whole: The collaborator samples originated in the United States, Italy and Spain and spanned the acute and convalescent phases of COVID-19. The prospective study material was composed of cDNA or gDNA derived from T cells, B-cell-depleted T cells, or PBMCs. The dataset comprised deeply sampled blood TCRbeta repertoires from subjects exposed to, actively infected with, or recovered from COVID-19. The repertoires were released in a freely available public database meant as a resource for research on the immune response to SARS-CoV-2. The samples were drawn from two sources: the first 160 participants of the ongoing ImmuneRACE study, and 950 to 1,500 subjects contributed by 6 global collaborators. A de-identified subject ID, COVID-19 status, age in years and sex were almost always included in the sample metadata. Where available, HLA class I and class II types were taken from metadata supplied by the sample provider and were not determined by assay-based typing. General findings and caveats noted by the study authors: Clinical and demographic metadata were provided uncurated, with the amount varying by source and participant.

The CDR1 and CDR2 encoded by the germline V gene (reference sequence) are SEHNR and FQNEAQ. V is cut back by 3 bases and J by 2 bases, with 4 bases in the junction unmatched. Reading from cysteine to phenylalanine, the CDR3 counts 15 amino acids. The CDR3 DNA has 45 bases and is translated from base 1. Concerning this clone: It lacks a known antigen. No much larger clonotype is one base removed from it; base qualities were not supplied.

Each collaborating institution followed its own protocols to collect whole blood in K2EDTA tubes. For TCRbeta analysis, collaborators shipped samples as frozen whole blood, isolated PBMCs, or DNA extracted from either of those sample types. The immunoSEQ Assay, a bias-controlled multiplex PCR, was used to amplify TCRbeta CDR3 regions from genomic DNA. Per the authors' processing: Within the assay, amplification of reference gene primers was used to estimate how many nucleated cells each sample contained. Sequence reads were collapsed and filtered to measure the absolute abundance of every unique TCRbeta CDR3 rearrangement. Productive Simpson clonality was computed per sample as the square root of Simpson's diversity index over productive rearrangements. TCRdb retrieved this table from immuneACCESS and kept in-frame rearrangements only. Not all clones are present; in checked studies, unresolved V genes account for under half, and no reason is known for the remainder. V and J calls and clone size are copied from that table; D and trimming were computed from the DNA. This sample gives 390,000 or so clones in total; roughly 90% of them show up just once. Together, the top ten hold around 6.3% of the sample.

The sample comprised peripheral blood. The chain is encoded by TRBV7-9 joined to TRBJ2-3; 8 bases in between match TRBD2. The source is a man in his late teens or twenties with active or convalescent COVID-19. At the DNA level, the sequence is TGTGCCAGCAGCTTGGGTAGCGGGATCACAGATACGCAGTATTTT. This codes for CASSLGSGITDTQYF.